A selection of T cell receptor beta chains follows, all from one sample in a study of patients and donors after allogeneic stem cell transplantation. From the RT-PCR reads, TCRdb called clonotypes with MiXCR, one entry per CDR3 protein. The sample has fewer than 95,000 distinct CDR3 sequences; 5% are singletons. Sequenced input: blood, either unsorted or a sorted T cell fraction (not recorded which). Receptor source: a human donor who was either an allogeneic HSCT recipient or a stem cell or donor lymphocyte infusion donor (not recorded which). It is not recorded whose cells these are; they may come from a transplant donor. The CDR3 runs from the conserved cysteine through the conserved F or W. Fields, in order: clone size, J gene, D gene, V gene, CDR3 protein, CDR3 DNA. A D gene is named only where the DNA matches it firmly. Only part of the rows carry a size: once, few, many, or a class if the clone is expanded.

>many|TRBJ1-4|.|TRBV14
CASSKDGVENEKLFF
TGTGCCAGCAGCAAAGACGGGGTGGAGAATGAAAAACTGTTTTTT
>many|TRBJ2-3|TRBD2|TRBV7-3
CASSQAGGTDTQYF
TGTGCCAGCAGCCAAGCGGGGGGGACAGATACGCAGTATTTT
>many|TRBJ2-1|.|TRBV4-1
CASSQVPWTQRDEQFF
TGCGCCAGCAGCCAAGTCCCCTGGACACAAAGGGATGAGCAGTTCTTC
>few|TRBJ1-5|.|TRBV5-6
CASSFFFQGPQHF
TGTGCCAGCAGCTTTTTTTTCCAGGGACCCCAGCATTTT
>few|TRBJ2-1|.|TRBV11-3
CASSRGAVEGQFF
TGTGCCAGCAGCAGGGGGGCGGTAGAGGGGCAGTTCTTC
>many|TRBJ2-7|.|TRBV12-3/TRBV12-4
CASSLGRNAAYEQYF
TGTGCCAGCAGTTTAGGCAGGAACGCAGCCTACGAGCAGTACTTC
>many|TRBJ1-6|.|TRBV14
CASSQPLQSSYNSPLHF
TGTGCCAGCAGCCAACCCCTCCAAAGCTCCTATAATTCACCCCTCCACTTT
>many|TRBJ1-2|TRBD1|TRBV29-1
CSASDRANYGYTF
TGCAGCGCCAGTGACAGGGCGAACTATGGCTACACCTTC
>.|TRBJ1-5|.|TRBV27
CASSPRGRLNQPQHF
TGTGCCAGCAGTCCCCGCGGCCGCTTAAATCAGCCCCAGCATTTT
>many|TRBJ1-1|TRBD1|TRBV28
CASSSHPGGAWNTEAFF
TGTGCCAGCAGCTCACACCCAGGGGGGGCTTGGAACACTGAAGCTTTCTTT
>.|TRBJ2-1|.|TRBV18
CASSPNNEQFF
TGTGCCAGCTCACCCAACAATGAGCAGTTCTTC
>.|TRBJ1-5|.|TRBV6-1
CASSGRDATPGQPQHF
TGTGCCAGCAGTGGCCGGGACGCCACCCCAGGTCAGCCCCAGCATTTT
>few|TRBJ1-1|.|TRBV7-8
CASSLDRVPLRVNEAFF
TGTGCCAGCAGCTTAGATAGGGTGCCTCTCCGGGTGAATGAAGCTTTCTTT
>many|TRBJ2-5|.|TRBV4-2
CASSQSPGHQETQYF
TGTGCCAGCAGCCAATCACCGGGACACCAAGAGACCCAGTACTTC
>many|TRBJ1-2|TRBD1|TRBV18
CASSPGQGGANYGYTF
TGTGCCAGCTCACCCGGACAGGGGGGTGCTAACTATGGCTACACCTTC
>.|TRBJ2-4|.|TRBV27
CASYHRFWFKNIQYF
TGTGCCAGCTACCATCGGTTCTGGTTCAAAAACATTCAGTACTTC
>many|TRBJ1-5|.|TRBV30
CAWSVQGGDTPQHF
TGTGCCTGGAGTGTACAAGGAGGGGACACGCCCCAGCATTTT
>many|TRBJ1-1|.|TRBV25-1
CASTAPMNTEAFF
TGTGCCAGCACTGCCCCGATGAACACTGAAGCTTTCTTT
>few|TRBJ2-6|TRBD1|TRBV7-8
CASSYRQGNSGAGANVLTF
TGTGCCAGCAGCTACCGACAGGGTAATAGTGGCGCTGGGGCCAACGTCCTGACTTTC
>few|TRBJ1-1|.|TRBV3-1
CASSQDDREAFF
TGTGCCAGCAGCCAAGATGACAGGGAAGCTTTCTTT
>many|TRBJ2-3|TRBD1|TRBV20-1
CSARSYAGQGSDTQYF
TGCAGTGCTAGGAGTTATGCGGGACAGGGCTCAGATACGCAGTATTTT
>few|TRBJ1-1|.|TRBV3-1
CASSLGDMNTEAFF
TGTGCCAGCAGCCTAGGTGACATGAACACTGAAGCTTTCTTT
>few|TRBJ2-6|.|TRBV9
CASSVAGGFYSGANVLTF
TGTGCCAGCAGCGTAGCGGGTGGTTTTTACTCTGGGGCCAACGTCCTGACTTTC
>many|TRBJ1-2|.|TRBV2
CASSPGQNYGYTF
TGTGCCAGCAGTCCCGGACAGAACTATGGCTACACCTTC
>few|TRBJ2-2|.|TRBV25-1
CASSEYGRELFF
TGTGCCAGCAGTGAATATGGACGGGAGCTGTTTTTT
>many|TRBJ2-5|TRBD1|TRBV5-1
CASSSGQGGKTQYF
TGCGCCAGCAGCTCCGGACAGGGGGGAAAGACCCAGTACTTC
>many|TRBJ2-1|.|TRBV14
CASSQGGVIGYNEQFF
TGTGCCAGCAGCCAAGGTGGGGTTATAGGATACAATGAGCAGTTCTTC
>many|TRBJ2-3|TRBD2|TRBV20-1
CSALISGGGATDTQYF
TGCAGTGCCCTAATTAGCGGGGGGGGAGCCACAGATACGCAGTATTTT